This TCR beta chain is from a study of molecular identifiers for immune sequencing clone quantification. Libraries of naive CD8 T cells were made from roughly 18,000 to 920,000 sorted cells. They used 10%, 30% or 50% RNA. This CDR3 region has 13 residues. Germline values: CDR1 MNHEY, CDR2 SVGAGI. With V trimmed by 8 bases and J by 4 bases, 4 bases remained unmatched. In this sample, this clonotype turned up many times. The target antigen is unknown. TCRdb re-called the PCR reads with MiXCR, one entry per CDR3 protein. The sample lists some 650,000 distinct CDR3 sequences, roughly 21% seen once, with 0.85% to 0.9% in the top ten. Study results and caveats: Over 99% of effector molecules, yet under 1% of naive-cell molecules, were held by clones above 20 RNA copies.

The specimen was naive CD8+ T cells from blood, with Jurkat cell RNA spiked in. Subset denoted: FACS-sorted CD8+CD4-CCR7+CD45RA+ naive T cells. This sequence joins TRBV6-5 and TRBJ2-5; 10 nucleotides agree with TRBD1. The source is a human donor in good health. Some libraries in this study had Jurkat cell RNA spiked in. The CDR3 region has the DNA TGTGCCAGCGGTGACAGGGGGCTAGAGACCCAGTACTTC. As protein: CASGDRGLETQYF.